This T cell receptor (beta chain) comes out of a study of early T cells in non-severe SARS-CoV-2 infection. The germline CDR1 and CDR2 sequences are SGHVS and FQNEAQ. Trimming removed 5 bases at V and 1 base at J, with 12 bases between. This CDR3 spans 14 amino acids. TCRdb re-called the 5' RACE reads through MiXCR, storing one row per CDR3 protein. This sample has 50,000 to 70,000 distinct CDR3 sequences; less than 9.5% occur once, and the top ten carry under 3.5%. The chain recombines TRBV7-8 with TRBJ2-7; D is perhaps TRBD1 (7 bases). This TCR was recovered from an adult who was a healthcare worker with PCR-confirmed SARS-CoV-2 infection or an uninfected control (not recorded which). Sequenced: whole blood. In DNA form, the CDR3 reads TGTGCCAGCAGCCCCAGGGGGGATTCCTACGAGCAGTACTTC. It codes for CASSPRGDSYEQYF.